The T cell receptor beta chain described here comes from a study of T cell repertoires in cytomegalovirus infection. Overall study: It was the public TCR beta signatures that indicated both CMV infection and matching HLA type. Study-wide results and limits: Dominating the ex vivo response were HLA-C-restricted CMV-specific TCR beta clonotypes. Cumulated frequencies of public TCR beta families served to identify carriers of CMV plus the relevant HLA.

TCRdb re-derived calls from the reads in MiXCR, one entry per CDR3 protein. The sample lists roughly 280,000 distinct CDR3 sequences; roughly 9% were seen once. This clonotype was counted at least ten times. The antigen remains undetermined. The CDR3 consists of 15 residues. In germline, CDR1 is SEHNR, CDR2 FQNEAQ (reference sequence). Unmatched junction bases numbered 8, after V lost 1 base and J lost 6 bases. The chain combines TRBV7-9 with TRBJ1-2, with 7 bases that match TRBD1. Input material: PBMCs. The origin of this receptor is a human donor in good health (CMV status not recorded). Some clones in this sample may be carry-over from other donors' samples. CDR3: CASSLGVAQGDGYTF. CDR3 nucleotide sequence: TGTGCCAGCAGCTTAGGAGTGGCGCAGGGGGATGGCTACACCTTC. Variable domain in full (rest from reference TRBV7-9 and TRBJ1-2): DTGVSQNPRHKITKRGQNVTFRCDPISEHNRLYWYRQTLGQGPEFLTYFQNEAQLEKSRLLSDRFSAERPKGSFSTLEIQRTEQGDSAMYLCASSLGVAQGDGYTFGSGTRLTVV.